The 7 T cell receptor beta chains reported below all come from one sample, sequenced in a study of pediatric ulcerative colitis. Clones were sequenced by immunoSEQ multiplex PCR, and TCRdb holds only the in-frame ones, with some missing. The sample has 55,000 to 75,000 clones; 80% to 90% are singletons. The sample taken for sequencing was blood. These receptors were obtained from a boy between 5 and 17 years old with severe ulcerative colitis.

This rearrangement joins TRBV4-1 to TRBJ2-7; D uncertain. V lost 8 bases to trimming and J lost 2 bases, with 10 bases between them. This CDR3 has 12 residues. Germline CDR1 and CDR2: MGHRA and YSYEKL. CDR3 coding DNA: TGCGCCAGCGCCGGACGGACCTACGAGCAGTACTTC. It encodes CASAGRTYEQYF.

This clone was counted between two and nine times. The V gene is TRBV30, the J gene TRBJ1-1; D is uncertain. The V gene's germline CDR1 is GTSNPN and CDR2 SVGIG (reference sequence). Trimming took 0 bases from V and 12 from J, leaving 11 bases between them. The CDR3 is 11 amino acids. The CDR3 spells CAWSVEALPFF. Written as DNA, the CDR3 is TGTGCCTGGAGTGTTGAGGCTTTACCTTTCTTT.

The chain links TRBV9 to TRBJ1-1; 7 bases agree with TRBD1. Germline loops: CDR1 SGDLS, CDR2 YYNGEE. J lost 0 bases, V lost 3 bases, and 5 bases had no gene match. The CDR3 extends over 15 amino acids. DNA for the CDR3: TGTGCCAGCAGCGGAGACAGGGACATGAACACTGAAGCTTTCTTT. Amino acids: CASSGDRDMNTEAFF.

V is TRBV28 and J is TRBJ1-2, with D possibly TRBD1 on 5 matching bases. V lost 6 bases and J 3 bases, leaving 17 bases between the germline ends. The CDR3 contains 15 residues. CDR1 is MDHEN and CDR2 is SYDVKM in the germline V gene. The CDR3, as DNA: TGTGCCAGCAGCGACCGGGACGTTAATGACTATGGCTACACCTTC. It codes for CASSDRDVNDYGYTF.

This sequence joins TRBV6-1 and TRBJ2-5, with 8 bases identical to TRBD1. The V gene's germline CDR1 is MNHNS and CDR2 SASEGT. With V trimmed by 6 bases and J by 5 bases, 5 bases remained unmatched. The length of the CDR3 is 13 residues. In nucleotides, the CDR3 is TGTGCCAGCAGCCAGGGGGCGTTGGAGACCCAGTACTTC. This gives the protein CASSQGALETQYF.

The chain's CDR3 is CASTGASGLTYEQYF. The CDR3 DNA sequence: TGTGCCAGCACCGGGGCTAGCGGGCTGACCTACGAGCAGTACTTC. The chain is built from TRBV6-1 and TRBJ2-7; 8 nucleotides agree with TRBD2. Germline-derived CDR1 and CDR2 are MNHNS and SASEGT. Trimming took 7 bases from V and 2 from J; bases not matched to a gene: 10. The CDR3 loop spans 15 amino acids.

This clone was picked up a small number of times. This chain joins TRBV5-1 and TRBJ1-1; the D gene is possibly TRBD1 (5 bases). The V end was cut by 2 bases, the J end by 8 bases, with 10 bases between. The germline CDR1 and CDR2 sequences are SGHRS and YFSETQ. The CDR3 loop spans 12 amino acids. The CDR3 DNA reads TGCGCCAGCAGCTTCGAAGGGGTCGAAGCTTTCTTT. It is translated as CASSFEGVEAFF. The variable domain in full, completed from reference TRBV5-1 and TRBJ1-1, reads KAGVTQTPRYLIKTRGQQVTLSCSPISGHRSVSWYQQTPGQGLQFLFEYFSETQRNKGNFPGRFSGRQFSNSRSEMNVSTLELGDSALYLCASSFEGVEAFFGQGTRLTVV.